These 9 T cell receptor beta chains share one sample of origin, sequenced in a study of CXCR3-negative and CXCR3-positive naive CD8 T cells. UMI labels and 5' RACE were used to prepare the TRB cDNA libraries. TCRdb derives one entry per CDR3 protein from the 5' RACE reads, leaving out DNA. The sample spans 50,000 to 60,000 distinct CDR3 sequences; the ten largest clones claim approximately 0.4%. The sequenced material came from naive CXCR3- CD8+ T cells from blood. Subset reported: CD45RO-CCR7+CD27+CD95- naive CD8+ T cells lacking CXCR3 (TNR3-). The receptors come from a human donor in good health. Some clones in this sample may be carry-over from other donors' samples.

The rearrangement links TRBV4-3 to TRBJ1-2; TCRdb selects TRBD1, and the lack of DNA leaves this call unchecked. Germline CDR1 reads LGHNA; CDR2 reads YSLEER. The CDR3 is 17 amino acids. The CDR3 region is CASSQEGQSQANYGYTF.

The V call is TRBV4-3, the J call TRBJ2-7; absent DNA, TCRdb's TRBD2 call cannot be checked. CDR1 is LGHNA and CDR2 is YSLEER in the germline V gene. The CDR3 spans 13 residues. This chain's CDR3 is CASSQDAGYEQYF.

The V and J genes are TRBV7-6 and TRBJ1-1; the D call of TRBD1 rests on TCRdb alone, since no DNA is present to check it. Germline CDR1 is SGHVS and CDR2 is FNYEAQ. There are 13 residues in the CDR3. CDR3: CASSDDPGQSTFF. The full variable domain, completed using reference TRBV7-6 and TRBJ1-1, is GAGVSQSPRYKVTKRGQDVALRCDPISGHVSLYWYRQALGQGPEFLTYFNYEAQQDKSGLPNDRFSAERPEGSISTLTIQRTEQRDSAMYRCASSDDPGQSTFFGQGTRLTVV.

V and J are TRBV7-9 and TRBJ1-1. The germline CDR1 and CDR2 sequences are SEHNR and FQNEAQ (reference sequence). CDR3 length equals 15 residues. CDR3 sequence reads: CASSLAEGPSAEAFF.

This sequence joins TRBV7-2 and TRBJ2-5; TCRdb reports TRBD1, a call that lacks DNA to check it against. The germline gives CDR1 SGHTA, CDR2 FQGNSA. CDR3 size: 15 residues. The CDR3 loop is CASSLEMGHAETQYF.

The chain is built from TRBV14 and TRBJ2-7; the TCRdb call, TRBD1, lacks DNA for checking. CDR1 is SGHDN and CDR2 is FVKESK in the germline V gene. CDR3 length: 14 amino acids. The CDR3 is CASSQGQGGYEQYF.

This chain connects TRBV3-1 to TRBJ2-5. In germline, CDR1 is LGHDT, CDR2 YNNKEL (reference sequence). CDR3 length equals 13 residues. The CDR3 spells CASSQPHPETQYF.

V usage is TRBV14 and J usage is TRBJ2-7; without DNA, the TCRdb call of TRBD1 cannot be checked. Germline assignment: CDR1 SGHDN and CDR2 FVKESK. The CDR3 covers 16 residues. The CDR3 reads CASSHWGQDFSYEQYF.

The chain uses TRBV21-1 and TRBJ1-5. TRBV21-1 is a known pseudogene. The CDR3 consists of 16 residues. The CDR3 spells CASTAREGCSNQPQHF.